These T cell receptor beta chains were read from a single sample in a study of blood T cell repertoires in COVID-19. Libraries were prepared by immunoSEQ multiplex PCR; TCRdb keeps only in-frame clonotypes and omits some of them. Among roughly 69,000 clones listed, 80% to 90% were seen once. The sample comprised PBMCs or T cells enriched from blood (not recorded which). These receptor sequences come from a woman aged 40 to 50 with acute COVID-19. The CDR3 runs from the conserved cysteine through the conserved F or W.

j_call	v_call	cdr3_length	cdr3_aa
TRBJ2-3	TRBV27	17	CASSLVGSGISTDTQYF
TRBJ1-3	TRBV18	14	CASSPPSVFNTIYF
TRBJ2-5	TRBV7-6	13	CASSRGLQETQYF
TRBJ2-6	TRBV18	18	CASSPPPGFWVGANVLTF
TRBJ2-5	TRBV3-1/TRBV3-2	17	CASSLRTSGRATETQYF
TRBJ2-3	TRBV5-1	15	CASSLGGQGTDTQYF
TRBJ2-3	TRBV10-3	16	CAIRQNSGGDTDTQYF
TRBJ1-2	TRBV28	17	CASSLQGLRLFVSGYTF
TRBJ1-3	TRBV5-1	13	CASSTDTGNTIYF
TRBJ2-3	TRBV4-1	15	CASSQDSGTTDTQYF
TRBJ2-1	TRBV28	15	CASRETSGPNNEQFF
TRBJ1-6	TRBV15	15	CATSVGQGDNSPLHF
TRBJ1-6	TRBV10-3	15	CAISDLSSYNSPLHF
TRBJ2-5	TRBV18	14	CASSSRGQKETQYF
TRBJ1-6	TRBV19	12	CASSSYNSPLHF
TRBJ2-2	TRBV19	14	CASSWPGWAGELFF
TRBJ1-2	TRBV19	13	CASRSERAVGYTF
TRBJ2-2	TRBV2	13	CASLDMNTGELFF
TRBJ2-1	TRBV15	14	CATSSSGRLGEQFF
TRBJ2-5	TRBV6-4	15	CASSAPSREQETQYF
TRBJ1-3	TRBV7-8	14	CASNLGQGGNTIYF
TRBJ2-1	TRBV28	17	CASSFPGLAGPYNEQFF
TRBJ2-1	TRBV4-1	13	CASSQDRTALQFF
TRBJ1-2	TRBV3-1/TRBV3-2	14	CASSQALQNYGYTF
TRBJ2-2	TRBV10-1	14	CASRGQANTGELFF
TRBJ2-6	TRBV2	17	CASSFGTGGPGANVLTF
TRBJ2-7	TRBV9	14	CASSVYGQGSEQYF
TRBJ1-5	TRBV19	16	CASSIKGTGTGQPQHF
TRBJ1-2	TRBV29-1	13	CSGASGGSYGYTF
TRBJ2-2	TRBV28	14	CASVRDTNTGELFF
TRBJ2-6	TRBV5-1	16	CASSFSAGDGANVLTF
TRBJ1-1	TRBV4-1	17	CASSQDQQGAQNTEAFF
TRBJ1-5	TRBV27	10	CASTPQPQHF
TRBJ1-1	TRBV16	13	CASSQSLVTEAFF
TRBJ1-4	TRBV27	14	CASSFRKEAEKLFF
TRBJ2-7	TRBV28	18	CASSFWTAVGLAAYEQYF
TRBJ1-1	TRBV28	13	CATLFRDRQIGFF
TRBJ1-2	TRBV19	12	CASQDSHYGYTF
TRBJ2-1	TRBV6-6	16	CASSYSLEREFAEQFF
TRBJ1-2	TRBV5-4	11	CASSIGYGYTF
TRBJ2-2	TRBV7-9	15	CASSLGAGKTGELFF
TRBJ2-1	TRBV7-8	16	CASNRERDWSNNEQFF
TRBJ2-2	TRBV11-2	16	CASSLRPQGVNGELFF
TRBJ1-3	TRBV5-1	15	CASSLQGLGGNTIYF
TRBJ2-6	TRBV25-1	17	CASSESVGVSGANVLTF
TRBJ2-7	TRBV27	15	CASSITGTGVGEQYF
TRBJ2-7	TRBV5-8	13	CASRNRVDYEQYF
TRBJ1-2	TRBV29-1	13	CSVEGQGSLGYTF
TRBJ2-1	TRBV5-4	19	CASSSGGLAGGETLMRQFF
TRBJ2-5	TRBV5-4	15	CASSLDSGSGETQYF
TRBJ2-7	TRBV12-3/TRBV12-4	11	CASSLAGGQYF
TRBJ1-2	TRBV15	14	CATSGTGTGDGYTF
TRBJ2-2	TRBV29-1	13	CSTDGRYTGELFF
TRBJ2-5	TRBV27	12	CASSQGWGTQYF
TRBJ1-6	TRBV11-2	13	CASRRGQNSPLHF